This TCR beta chain is from a study of CD8 T cells in Susac syndrome. Study findings and constraints: In Susac syndrome, CD4+ T cell repertoires lacked any clonal expansion.

Sequencing of TCR beta, carried out with a high-throughput approach, was applied to CD8+ and CD4+ T cells from the blood. On this clonotype: Its antigen is undetermined.

RNA was extracted with the RNeasy kit, and a quantity of about 0.45 to 1 ug was reverse transcribed using random hexamers. A single record per CDR3 protein comes from TCRdb applying MiXCR to the immunoSEQ multiplex PCR reads. The data hold roughly 190,000 distinct CDR3 sequences, with under 97% observed a single time. With 5 bases removed from V and 4 bases from J, the gap between germline ends came to 14 bases. The CDR3 length is 13 residues. The germline V gene has CDR1 GTSNPN and CDR2 SVGIG (reference sequence). Sample: CD4+ T cells from PBMCs. This receptor was taken from a human donor with Susac syndrome. This chain uses TRBV30 with TRBJ1-1; D not resolved. This CDR3 is CAWGSVKGTEAFF. In nucleotides, the CDR3 is TGTGCCTGGGGGAGTGTTAAAGGCACTGAAGCTTTCTTT.